This TCR beta chain was identified during a study of T cells after yellow fever vaccination. Study-level background: Preparation used SMART-Seq v4 Ultra Low Input for the low-cell-number fractions.

Study results and limitations: The CD4 and CD8 compartments had a small share of their clonotypes in common. High-abundance clonotypes from the bulk population could contaminate FACS-sorted repertoires.

Trimming cost V 1 base and J 3 bases, with 9 bases left between them. CDR3 size: 14 residues. Germline CDR1 and CDR2: MNHEY and SMNVEV (reference sequence). This clonotype was counted between two and nine times. Its antigen remains unidentified. As TCR cDNA was made by 5'RACE template switching, a universal primer site and UMIs were added. TCRdb re-analysed the 5' RACE reads in MiXCR, keeping a single row per CDR3 protein. The sample lists 620,000 or so distinct CDR3 sequences, about 12% occurring once. This clonotype was obtained from a young man who received the YFV17D yellow fever vaccine. J is TRBJ2-5 and V is TRBV27; D remains unclear. Sequenced material: PBMCs, taken on the day of the yellow fever booster vaccination. The CDR3 DNA reads TGTGCCAGCAGTTTATGGGGAAAGGAAGAGACCCAGTACTTC. It encodes CASSLWGKEETQYF.